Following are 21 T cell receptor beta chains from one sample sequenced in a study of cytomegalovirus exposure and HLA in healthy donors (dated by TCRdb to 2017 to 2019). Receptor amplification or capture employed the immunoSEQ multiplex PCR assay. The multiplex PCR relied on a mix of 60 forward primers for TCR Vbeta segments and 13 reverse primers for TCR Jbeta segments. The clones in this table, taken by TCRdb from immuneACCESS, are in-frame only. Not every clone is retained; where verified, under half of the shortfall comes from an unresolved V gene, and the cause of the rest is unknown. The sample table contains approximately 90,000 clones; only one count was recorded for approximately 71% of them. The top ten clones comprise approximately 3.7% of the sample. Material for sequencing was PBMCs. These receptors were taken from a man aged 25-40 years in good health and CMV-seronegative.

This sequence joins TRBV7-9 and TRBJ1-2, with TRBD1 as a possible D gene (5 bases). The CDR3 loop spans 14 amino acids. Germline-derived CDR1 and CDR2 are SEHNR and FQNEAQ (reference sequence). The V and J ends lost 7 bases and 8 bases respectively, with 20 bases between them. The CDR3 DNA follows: TGTGCCAGCACCCTGGCGGCAGGGAAGGGAGGCTACACCTTC. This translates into CASTLAAGKGGYTF. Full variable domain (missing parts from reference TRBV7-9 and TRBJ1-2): DTGVSQNPRHKITKRGQNVTFRCDPISEHNRLYWYRQTLGQGPEFLTYFQNEAQLEKSRLLSDRFSAERPKGSFSTLEIQRTEQGDSAMYLCASTLAAGKGGYTFGSGTRLTVV.

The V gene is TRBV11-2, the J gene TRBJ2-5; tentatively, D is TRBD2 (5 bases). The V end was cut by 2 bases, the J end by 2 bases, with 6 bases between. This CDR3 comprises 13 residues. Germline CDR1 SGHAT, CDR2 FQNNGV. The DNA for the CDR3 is TGTGCCAGCAGCTTATGGGAGCAAGAGACCCAGTACTTC. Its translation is CASSLWEQETQYF.

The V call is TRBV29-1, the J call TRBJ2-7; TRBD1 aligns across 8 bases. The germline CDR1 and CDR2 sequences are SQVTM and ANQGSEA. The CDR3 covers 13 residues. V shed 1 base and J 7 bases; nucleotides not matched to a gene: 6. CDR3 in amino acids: CSVEVQGAGEQYF. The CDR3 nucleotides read TGCAGCGTTGAAGTCCAGGGGGCAGGGGAGCAGTACTTC.

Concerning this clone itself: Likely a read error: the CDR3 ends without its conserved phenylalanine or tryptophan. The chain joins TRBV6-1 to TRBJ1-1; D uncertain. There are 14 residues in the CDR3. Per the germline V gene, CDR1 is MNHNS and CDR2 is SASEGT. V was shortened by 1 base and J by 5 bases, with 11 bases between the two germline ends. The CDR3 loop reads CASSEVLEGTEAFL. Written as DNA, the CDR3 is TGTGCCAGCAGTGAAGTTCTTGAGGGAACTGAAGCTTTCCTT.

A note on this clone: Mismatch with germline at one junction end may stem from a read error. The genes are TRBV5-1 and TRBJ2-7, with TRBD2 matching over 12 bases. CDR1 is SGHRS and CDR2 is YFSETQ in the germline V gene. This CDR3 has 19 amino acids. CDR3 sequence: CPSRPRILGLAGNFDEQYF. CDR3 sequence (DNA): TGCCCCAGCAGACCACGGATTTTGGGACTAGCGGGTAACTTCGACGAGCAGTACTTC.

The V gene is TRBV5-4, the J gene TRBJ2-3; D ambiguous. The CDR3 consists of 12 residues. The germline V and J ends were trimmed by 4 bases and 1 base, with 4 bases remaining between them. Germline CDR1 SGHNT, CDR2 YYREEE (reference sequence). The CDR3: CASSPGTDTQYF. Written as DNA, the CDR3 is TGTGCCAGCAGCCCCGGCACAGATACGCAGTATTTT. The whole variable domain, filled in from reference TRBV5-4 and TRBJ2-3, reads ETGVTQSPTHLIKTRGQQVTLRCSSQSGHNTVSWYQQALGQGPQFIFQYYREEENGRGNFPPRFSGLQFPNYSSELNVNALELDDSALYLCASSPGTDTQYFGPGTRLTVL.

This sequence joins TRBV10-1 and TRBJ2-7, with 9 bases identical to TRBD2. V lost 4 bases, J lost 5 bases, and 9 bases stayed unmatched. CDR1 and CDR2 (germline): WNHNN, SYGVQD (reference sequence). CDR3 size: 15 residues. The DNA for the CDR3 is TGCGCCAGCAGTGGGGGGTCTAGCGGGATGAACGAGCAGTACTTC. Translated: CASSGGSSGMNEQYF.

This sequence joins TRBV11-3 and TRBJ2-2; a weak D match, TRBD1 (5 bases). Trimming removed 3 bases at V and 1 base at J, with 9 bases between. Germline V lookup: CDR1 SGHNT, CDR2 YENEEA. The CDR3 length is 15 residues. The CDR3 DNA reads TGTGCCAGCAGCTTGTTAGGACAGAACACCGGGGAGCTGTTTTTT. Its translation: CASSLLGQNTGELFF.

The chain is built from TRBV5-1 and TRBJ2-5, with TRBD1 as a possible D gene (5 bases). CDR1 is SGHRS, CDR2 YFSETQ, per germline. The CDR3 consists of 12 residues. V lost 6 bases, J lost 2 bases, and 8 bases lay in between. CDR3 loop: CASKGDQETQYF. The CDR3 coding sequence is TGCGCCAGCAAAGGGGATCAAGAGACCCAGTACTTC.

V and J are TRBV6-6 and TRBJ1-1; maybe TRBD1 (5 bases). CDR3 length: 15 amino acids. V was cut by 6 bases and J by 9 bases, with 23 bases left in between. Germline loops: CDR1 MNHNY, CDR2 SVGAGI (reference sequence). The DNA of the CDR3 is TGTGCCAGCAGCCCCCAGGCCGACACTTTGGGGCAAGCTTTCTTT. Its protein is CASSPQADTLGQAFF.

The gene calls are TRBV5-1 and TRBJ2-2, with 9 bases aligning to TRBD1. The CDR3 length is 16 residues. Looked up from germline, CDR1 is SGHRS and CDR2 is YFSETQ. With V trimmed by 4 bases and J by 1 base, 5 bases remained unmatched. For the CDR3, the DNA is TGCGCCAGCAGCGCACCGGGACAGGGGAACACCGGGGAGCTGTTTTTT. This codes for CASSAPGQGNTGELFF. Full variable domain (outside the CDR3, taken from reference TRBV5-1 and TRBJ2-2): KAGVTQTPRYLIKTRGQQVTLSCSPISGHRSVSWYQQTPGQGLQFLFEYFSETQRNKGNFPGRFSGRQFSNSRSEMNVSTLELGDSALYLCASSAPGQGNTGELFFGEGSRLTVL.

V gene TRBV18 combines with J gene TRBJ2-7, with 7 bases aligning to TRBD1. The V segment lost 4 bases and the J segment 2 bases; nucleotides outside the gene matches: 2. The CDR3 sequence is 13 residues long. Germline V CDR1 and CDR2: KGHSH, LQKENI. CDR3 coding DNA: TGTGCCAGCTCACTCGGGACAGCCTACGAGCAGTACTTC. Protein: CASSLGTAYEQYF.

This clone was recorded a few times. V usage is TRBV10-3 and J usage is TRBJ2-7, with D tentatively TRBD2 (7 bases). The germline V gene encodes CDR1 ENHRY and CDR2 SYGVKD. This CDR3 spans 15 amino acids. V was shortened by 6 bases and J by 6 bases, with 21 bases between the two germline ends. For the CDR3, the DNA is TGTGCCATCAGCATACAGGGAGGGGGGGGCGGCGAGCAGTACTTC. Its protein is CAISIQGGGGGEQYF.

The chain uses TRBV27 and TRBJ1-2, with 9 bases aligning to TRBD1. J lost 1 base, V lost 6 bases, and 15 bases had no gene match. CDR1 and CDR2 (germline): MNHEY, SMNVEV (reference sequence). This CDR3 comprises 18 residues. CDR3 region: CASSATGGGSGINYGYTF. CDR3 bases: TGTGCCAGCAGCGCGACAGGGGGAGGCTCCGGAATTAACTATGGCTACACCTTC.

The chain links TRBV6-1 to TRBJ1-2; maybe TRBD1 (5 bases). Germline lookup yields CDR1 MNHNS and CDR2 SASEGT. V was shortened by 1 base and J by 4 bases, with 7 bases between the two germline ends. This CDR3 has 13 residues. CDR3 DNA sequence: TGTGCCAGCAGTGAAGGACAGACCTATGGCTACACCTTC. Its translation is CASSEGQTYGYTF.

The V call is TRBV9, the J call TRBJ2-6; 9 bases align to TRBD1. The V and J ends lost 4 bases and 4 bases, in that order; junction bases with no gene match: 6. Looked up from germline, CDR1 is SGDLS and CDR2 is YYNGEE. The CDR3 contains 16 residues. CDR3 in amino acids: CASSLRTGAGANVLTF. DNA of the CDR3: TGTGCCAGCAGCCTTAGGACAGGGGCCGGGGCCAACGTCCTGACTTTC.

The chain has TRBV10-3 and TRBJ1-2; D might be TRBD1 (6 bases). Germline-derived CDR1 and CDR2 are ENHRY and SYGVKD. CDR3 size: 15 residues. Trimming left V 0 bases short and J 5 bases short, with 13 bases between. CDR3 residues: CAISESNRESYGYTF. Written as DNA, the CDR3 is TGTGCCATCAGTGAGTCGAACAGGGAGTCGTATGGCTACACCTTC.

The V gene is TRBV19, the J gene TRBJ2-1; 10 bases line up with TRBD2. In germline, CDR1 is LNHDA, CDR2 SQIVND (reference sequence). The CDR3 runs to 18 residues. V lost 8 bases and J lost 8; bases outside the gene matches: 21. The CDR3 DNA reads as TGTGCCAGTGCCCCACCCGAAGTAGCGGGAGGAGACCGGGATGAGCAGTTCTTC. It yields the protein CASAPPEVAGGDRDEQFF.

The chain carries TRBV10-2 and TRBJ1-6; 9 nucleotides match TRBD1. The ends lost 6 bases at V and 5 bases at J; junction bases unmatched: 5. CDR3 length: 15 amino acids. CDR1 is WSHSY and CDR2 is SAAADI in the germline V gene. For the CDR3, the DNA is TGCGCCAGCAGCCAGACAGGGGGGAATAATTCACCCCTCCACTTT. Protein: CASSQTGGNNSPLHF.

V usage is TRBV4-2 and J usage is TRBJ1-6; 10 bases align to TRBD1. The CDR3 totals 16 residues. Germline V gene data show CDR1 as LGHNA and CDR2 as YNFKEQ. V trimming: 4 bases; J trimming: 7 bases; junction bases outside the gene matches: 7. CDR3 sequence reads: CASSRGTGDENSPLHF. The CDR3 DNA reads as TGTGCCAGCAGCCGAGGGACAGGGGATGAAAATTCACCCCTCCACTTT.

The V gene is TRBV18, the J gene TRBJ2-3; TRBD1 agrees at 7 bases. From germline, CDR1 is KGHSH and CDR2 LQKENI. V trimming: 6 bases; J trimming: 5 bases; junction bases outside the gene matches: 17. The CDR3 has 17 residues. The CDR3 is CASSGATGARTGDTQYF. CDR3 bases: TGTGCCAGCTCTGGAGCAACAGGGGCGCGTACGGGAGATACGCAGTATTTT.